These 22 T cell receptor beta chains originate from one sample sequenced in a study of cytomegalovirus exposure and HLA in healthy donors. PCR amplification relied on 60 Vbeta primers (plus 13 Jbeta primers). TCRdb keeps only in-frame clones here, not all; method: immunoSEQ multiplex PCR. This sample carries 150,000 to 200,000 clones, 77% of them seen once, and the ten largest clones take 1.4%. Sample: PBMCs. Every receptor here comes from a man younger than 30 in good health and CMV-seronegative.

The CDR3 spells CASSQDFAGLSYEQYF. CDR3 sequence (DNA): TGTGCCAGCAGCCAAGATTTCGCGGGGCTCTCCTACGAGCAGTACTTC. The chain carries TRBV14 and TRBJ2-7, with D possibly TRBD2 on 6 matching bases. Trimming pared 0 bases from V and 0 bases from J, leaving 12 bases between. The CDR3 covers 16 residues. CDR1 and CDR2 (germline): SGHDN, FVKESK.

The CDR3, as DNA: TGTGCCAGTAGTAGGGGGGTTGGCACAGATACGCAGTATTTT. Its protein product is CASSRGVGTDTQYF. The rearrangement joins TRBV19 to TRBJ2-3; a possible D gene is TRBD2 (6 bases). The length of the CDR3 is 14 residues. Trimming removed 4 bases at V and 1 base at J, with 9 bases between. Germline V lookup: CDR1 LNHDA, CDR2 SQIVND (reference sequence).

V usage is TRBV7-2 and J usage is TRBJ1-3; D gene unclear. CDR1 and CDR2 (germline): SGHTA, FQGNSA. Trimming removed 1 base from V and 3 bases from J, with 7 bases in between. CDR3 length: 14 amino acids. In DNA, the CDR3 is TGTGCCAGCAGCTTAGGTCTCGTTGGAAACACCATATATTTT. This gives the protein CASSLGLVGNTIYF.

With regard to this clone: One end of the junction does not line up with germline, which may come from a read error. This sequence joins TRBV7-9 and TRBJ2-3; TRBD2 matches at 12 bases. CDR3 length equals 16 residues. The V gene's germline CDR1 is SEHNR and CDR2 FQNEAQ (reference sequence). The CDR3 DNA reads TGTGCCGGCAGCCCGGGACTAGCGGGCACCCCGGATACGCAGTATTTT. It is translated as CAGSPGLAGTPDTQYF.

DNA for the CDR3: TGCGCCAGCAGCTTGGACCCTAGCGGGGCCACCTACAATGAGCAGTTCTTC. The encoded protein is CASSLDPSGATYNEQFF. This chain uses TRBV5-1 with TRBJ2-1; 9 bases are shared with TRBD2. With 0 bases clipped from V and 2 bases from J, the junction kept 6 bases outside the gene matches. This CDR3 is built from 17 residues. Germline lookup yields CDR1 SGHRS and CDR2 YFSETQ.

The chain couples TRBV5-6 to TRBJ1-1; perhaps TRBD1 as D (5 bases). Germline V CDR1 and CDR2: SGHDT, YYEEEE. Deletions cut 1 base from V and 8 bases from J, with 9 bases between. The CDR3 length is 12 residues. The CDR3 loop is CASSLSRTEAFF. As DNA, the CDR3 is TGTGCCAGCAGCTTGTCGAGGACAGAAGCTTTCTTT. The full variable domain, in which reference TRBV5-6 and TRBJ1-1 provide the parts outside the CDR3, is DAGVTQSPTHLIKTRGQQVTLRCSPKSGHDTVSWYQQALGQGPQFIFQYYEEEERQRGNFPDRFSGHQFPNYSSELNVNALLLGDSALYLCASSLSRTEAFFGQGTRLTVV.

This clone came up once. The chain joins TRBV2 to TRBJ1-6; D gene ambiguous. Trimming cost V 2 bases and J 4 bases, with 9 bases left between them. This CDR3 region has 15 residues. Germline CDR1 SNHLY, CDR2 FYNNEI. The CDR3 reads CASSETGMYNSPLHF. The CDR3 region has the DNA TGTGCCAGCAGTGAAACCGGGATGTATAATTCACCCCTCCACTTT. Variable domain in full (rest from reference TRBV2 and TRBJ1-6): EPEVTQTPSHQVTQMGQEVILRCVPISNHLYFYWYRQILGQKVEFLVSFYNNEISEKSEIFDDQFSVERPDGSNFTLKIRSTKLEDSAMYFCASSETGMYNSPLHFGNGTRLTVT.

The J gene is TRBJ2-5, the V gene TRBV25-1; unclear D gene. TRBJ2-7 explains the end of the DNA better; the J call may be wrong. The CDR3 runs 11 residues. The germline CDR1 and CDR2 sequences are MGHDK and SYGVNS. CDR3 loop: CASSSNYEQYF. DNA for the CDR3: TGTGCCAGCAGTTCCAACTACGAGCAGTACTTC.

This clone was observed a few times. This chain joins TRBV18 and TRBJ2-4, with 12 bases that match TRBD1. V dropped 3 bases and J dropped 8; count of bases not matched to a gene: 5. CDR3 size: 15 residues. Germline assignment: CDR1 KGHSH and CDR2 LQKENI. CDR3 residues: CASSPGQGALDIQYF. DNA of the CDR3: TGTGCCAGCTCACCGGGACAGGGGGCTCTGGACATTCAGTACTTC.

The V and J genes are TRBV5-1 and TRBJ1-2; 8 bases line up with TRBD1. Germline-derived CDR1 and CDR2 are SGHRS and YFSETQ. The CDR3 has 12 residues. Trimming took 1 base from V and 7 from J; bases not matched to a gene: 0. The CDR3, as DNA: TGCGCCAGCAGCTTGACAGGGGGTGGCTACACCTTC. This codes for CASSLTGGGYTF.

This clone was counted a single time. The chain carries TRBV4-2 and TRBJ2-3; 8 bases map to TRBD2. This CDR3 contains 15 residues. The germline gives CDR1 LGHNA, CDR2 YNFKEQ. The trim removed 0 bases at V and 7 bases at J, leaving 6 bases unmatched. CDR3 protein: CASSQEEIAGNTQYF. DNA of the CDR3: TGTGCCAGCAGCCAAGAGGAGATAGCGGGAAATACGCAGTATTTT.

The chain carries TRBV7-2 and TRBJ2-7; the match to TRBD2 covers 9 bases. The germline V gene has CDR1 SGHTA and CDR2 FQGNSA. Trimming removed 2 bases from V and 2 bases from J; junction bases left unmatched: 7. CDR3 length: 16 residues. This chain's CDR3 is CASSLYPAGGPYEQYF. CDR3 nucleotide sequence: TGTGCCAGCAGCTTATATCCAGCGGGAGGCCCCTACGAGCAGTACTTC.

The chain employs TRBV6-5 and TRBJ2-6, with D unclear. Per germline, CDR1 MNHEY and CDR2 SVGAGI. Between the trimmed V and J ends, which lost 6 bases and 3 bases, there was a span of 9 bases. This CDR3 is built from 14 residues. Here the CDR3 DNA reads TGTGCCAGCAGGCTTATCGGTGGGGCCAACGTCCTGACTTTC. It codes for CASRLIGGANVLTF.

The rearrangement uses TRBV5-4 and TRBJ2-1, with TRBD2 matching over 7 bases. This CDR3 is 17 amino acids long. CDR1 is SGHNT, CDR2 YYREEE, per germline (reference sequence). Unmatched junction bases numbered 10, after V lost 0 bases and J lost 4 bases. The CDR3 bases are TGTGCCAGCAGCTTGGGTAGACTAGACGGGGGGTACAATGAGCAGTTCTTC. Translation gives CASSLGRLDGGYNEQFF. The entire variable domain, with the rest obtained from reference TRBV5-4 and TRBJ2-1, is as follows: ETGVTQSPTHLIKTRGQQVTLRCSSQSGHNTVSWYQQALGQGPQFIFQYYREEENGRGNFPPRFSGLQFPNYSSELNVNALELDDSALYLCASSLGRLDGGYNEQFFGPGTRLTVL.

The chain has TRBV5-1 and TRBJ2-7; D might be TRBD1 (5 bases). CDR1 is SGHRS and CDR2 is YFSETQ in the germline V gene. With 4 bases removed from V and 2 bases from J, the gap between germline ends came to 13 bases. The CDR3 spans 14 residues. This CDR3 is CASSPRAGPYEQYF. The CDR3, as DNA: TGCGCCAGCAGCCCCAGGGCAGGTCCCTACGAGCAGTACTTC.

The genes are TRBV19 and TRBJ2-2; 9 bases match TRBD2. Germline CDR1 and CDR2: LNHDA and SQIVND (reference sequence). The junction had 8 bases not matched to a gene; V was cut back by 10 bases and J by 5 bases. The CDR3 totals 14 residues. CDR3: CATYSGRRTGELFF. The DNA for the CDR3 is TGTGCCACCTATAGCGGGAGACGTACCGGGGAGCTGTTTTTT.

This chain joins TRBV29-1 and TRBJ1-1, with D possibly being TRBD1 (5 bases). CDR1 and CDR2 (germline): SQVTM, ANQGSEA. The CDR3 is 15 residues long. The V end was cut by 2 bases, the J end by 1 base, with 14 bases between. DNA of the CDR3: TGCAGCGTTGAATGGGGACGGGGGGAGAACACTGAAGCTTTCTTT. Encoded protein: CSVEWGRGENTEAFF.

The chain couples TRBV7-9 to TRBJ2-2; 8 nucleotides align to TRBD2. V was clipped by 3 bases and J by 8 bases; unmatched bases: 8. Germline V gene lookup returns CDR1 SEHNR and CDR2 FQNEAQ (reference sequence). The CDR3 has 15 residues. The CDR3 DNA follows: TGTGCCAGCAGCTTCACCGGGGGACTAGAGGGGGAGCTGTTTTTT. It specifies CASSFTGGLEGELFF.

The CDR3 nucleotides read TGTGCCAGCAGCTCCCCCGGGGACAGGTCAATTAGCAATCAGCCCCAGCATTTT. This encodes CASSSPGDRSISNQPQHF. The V gene is TRBV5-5, the J gene TRBJ1-5; 8 bases line up with TRBD1. Germline V CDR1 and CDR2: SGHKS, YYEKEE (reference sequence). Losses at the gene ends were 3 bases for V and 0 bases for J; bases not matched to a gene: 11. This CDR3 comprises 18 residues.

The CDR3, as DNA: TGTGCCAGCAGGCAGGGGGCGAATTCACCCCTCCACTTT. Its protein is CASRQGANSPLHF. The chain is built from TRBV2 and TRBJ1-6; 8 bases align to TRBD1. V dropped 6 bases and J dropped 7; count of bases not matched to a gene: 2. The CDR3 length is 13 residues. Germline V gene sequence: CDR1 SNHLY, CDR2 FYNNEI.

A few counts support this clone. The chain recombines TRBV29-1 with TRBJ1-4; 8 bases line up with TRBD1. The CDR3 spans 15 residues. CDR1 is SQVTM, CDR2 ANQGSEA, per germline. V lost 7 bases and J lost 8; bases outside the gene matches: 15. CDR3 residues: CSAPALDRGHEKLFF. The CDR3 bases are TGCAGCGCTCCCGCCCTTGACAGGGGCCACGAAAAACTGTTTTTT.

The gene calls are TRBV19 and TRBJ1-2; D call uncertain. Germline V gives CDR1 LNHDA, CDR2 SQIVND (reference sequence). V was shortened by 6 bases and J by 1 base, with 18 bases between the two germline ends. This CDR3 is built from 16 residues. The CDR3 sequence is CASSDDRRGFNYGYTF. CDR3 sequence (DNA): TGTGCCAGTAGCGACGATAGACGGGGATTTAACTATGGCTACACCTTC.